This T cell receptor (beta chain) came from a study of blood T cell repertoires in COVID-19. Study summary: Acute-phase and convalescent COVID-19 samples originated in the United States, Italy and Spain. In each case, the material was cDNA or gDNA derived from T cells, B-cell-depleted T cells, or PBMCs.

In the authors' methods: Amplifying reference gene primers gave estimates of nucleated cell counts. The repertoire was sequenced with immunoSEQ multiplex PCR; TCRdb's copy has only in-frame clones and lacks some. The V and J calls and the clone size are those of that table, but D and trimming were determined from the DNA. The table lists about 78,000 clones, about three quarters of them singletons. Germline assignment: CDR1 SGHVS and CDR2 FNYEAQ. The CDR3 is made up of 13 amino acids. V was clipped by 5 bases and J by 4 bases; unmatched bases: 2. Specimen: peripheral blood. V is TRBV7-6 and J is TRBJ1-5; 7 positions match TRBD1. The TCR was taken from a human donor in a cohort sampled during active COVID-19. DNA for the CDR3: TGTGCCAGCAGCCTACAGGGGAATCAGCCCCAGCATTTT. Amino acid sequence: CASSLQGNQPQHF.